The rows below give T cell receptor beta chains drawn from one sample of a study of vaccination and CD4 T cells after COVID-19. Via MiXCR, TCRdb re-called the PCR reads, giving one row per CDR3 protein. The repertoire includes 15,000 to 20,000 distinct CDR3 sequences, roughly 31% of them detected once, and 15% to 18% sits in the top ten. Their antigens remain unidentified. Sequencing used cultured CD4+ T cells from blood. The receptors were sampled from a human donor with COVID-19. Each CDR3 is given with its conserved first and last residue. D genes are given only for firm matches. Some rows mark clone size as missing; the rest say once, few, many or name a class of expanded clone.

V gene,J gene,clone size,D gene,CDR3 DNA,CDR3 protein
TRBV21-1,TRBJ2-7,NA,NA,TGTACCAGCACCCAAACCGTCCAAAGGGTCTACGAGCAGTACTTC,CTSTQTVQRVYEQYF
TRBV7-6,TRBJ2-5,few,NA,TGTGCCAGCAGCTTAGAGGGACCCACAACCCAAGAGACCCAGTACTTC,CASSLEGPTTQETQYF
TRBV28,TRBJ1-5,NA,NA,TGTGCCGCAGGCCCCTCCGGGGGGTTTCAGCCCCAGCATTTT,CAAGPSGGFQPQHF
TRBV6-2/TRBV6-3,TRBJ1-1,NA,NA,TGTGCCAGCAGTACCAACAGGGACTTTGAAGCTTTCTTT,CASSTNRDFEAFF
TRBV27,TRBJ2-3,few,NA,TGTGCCAGCAGTACTGCGGGTACGCAGTATTTT,CASSTAGTQYF
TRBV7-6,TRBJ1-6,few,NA,TGTGCCAGCAGCTTAGGCCAACCGGGCAACAATTCACCCCTCCACTTT,CASSLGQPGNNSPLHF
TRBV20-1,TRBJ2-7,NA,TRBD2,TGCAGTGCTAGAGATAGCGGGGGCCTCTCCTACGAGCAGTACTTC,CSARDSGGLSYEQYF
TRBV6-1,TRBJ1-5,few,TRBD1,TGTGCCAGCACCGGGACAGGGGTCAATCAGCCCCAGCATTTT,CASTGTGVNQPQHF
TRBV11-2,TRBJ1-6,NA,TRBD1,TGTGCCAGCAGCTTAGGTAGGACAGGCCATTCACCCCTCCACTTT,CASSLGRTGHSPLHF
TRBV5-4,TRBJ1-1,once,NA,TGTGCCAGCAGCTTTTTAGGCGCTGAAGCTTTCTTT,CASSFLGAEAFF
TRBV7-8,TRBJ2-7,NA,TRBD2,TGTGCCAGCAGCTTAGCGCTTTCTAGCGGGGCCTACTACGAGCAGTACTTC,CASSLALSSGAYYEQYF
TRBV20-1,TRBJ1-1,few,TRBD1,TGCAGTGCGCTGGACAGGGCTTCGACTGAAGCTTTCTTT,CSALDRASTEAFF
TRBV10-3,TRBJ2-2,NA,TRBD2,TGTGCCATCAGTACTACTAGCGGGGGTTTTTCCGGGGAGCTGTTTTTT,CAISTTSGGFSGELFF
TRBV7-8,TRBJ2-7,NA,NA,TGTGCCAGCAGCCGACGTTGGGACTCCTACGAGCAGTACTTC,CASSRRWDSYEQYF
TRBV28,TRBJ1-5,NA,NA,TGTGCCAGCAGTCTACCTTCCGGGAGTCAGCCCCAGCATTTT,CASSLPSGSQPQHF
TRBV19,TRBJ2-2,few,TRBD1,TGTGCCAGTAGCGAGATCCGGGACAGGGACACCGGGGAGCTGTTTTTT,CASSEIRDRDTGELFF
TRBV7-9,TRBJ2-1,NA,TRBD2,TGTGCCAGCAGCGGGAGGCACCCGGGACTACGAAACTACAATGAGCAGTTCTTC,CASSGRHPGLRNYNEQFF
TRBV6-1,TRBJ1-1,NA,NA,TGTGCCAGCAGTGCGGACTTGAACACTGAAGCTTTCTTT,CASSADLNTEAFF
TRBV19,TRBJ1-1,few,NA,TGTGCCAGTAGTATAGCGGGGCGACGAACTGAAGCTTTCTTT,CASSIAGRRTEAFF
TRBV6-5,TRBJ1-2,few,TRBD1,TGTGCCAGCAGTTACTCTTCTCCCAGACAGGGTGAGGGTCGGGGTTATGGCTACACCTTC,CASSYSSPRQGEGRGYGYTF
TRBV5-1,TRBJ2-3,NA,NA,TGCGCCAGCAGCTTCCGGTATGGCACAGATACGCAGTATTTT,CASSFRYGTDTQYF
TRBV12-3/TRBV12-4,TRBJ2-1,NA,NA,TGTGCCAGCAGTTTGCCGCCCAATGAGCAGTTCTTC,CASSLPPNEQFF
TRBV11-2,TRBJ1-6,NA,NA,TGTGCCAGCAGCTTAGATCTCGCCCTCGCAAGTTCACCCCTCCACTTT,CASSLDLALASSPLHF
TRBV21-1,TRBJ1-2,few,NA,TGTGCCAGCAGCAAAGAAAATGCGGGGGCGCGAGGCTACACCTTC,CASSKENAGARGYTF
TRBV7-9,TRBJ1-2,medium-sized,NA,TGTGCCAGCAGCTTAGCTGGCAACCAGAGGACCTATGGCTACACCTTC,CASSLAGNQRTYGYTF
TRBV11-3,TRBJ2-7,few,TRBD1,TGTGCCAGCAGCCTTGGGGACAGGGTAGGCGAGCAGTACTTC,CASSLGDRVGEQYF
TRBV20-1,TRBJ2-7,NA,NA,TGCAGTGCTAGGACAGCGTACTACGAGCAGTACTTC,CSARTAYYEQYF
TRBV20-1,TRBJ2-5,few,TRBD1,TGCAGTGCACCGGACCGGACAGGGCCAAGGGGGACCCAGTACTTC,CSAPDRTGPRGTQYF
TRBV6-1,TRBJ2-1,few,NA,TGTGCCTCCGCCCCGGGCTCCTACAATGAGCAGTTCTTC,CASAPGSYNEQFF
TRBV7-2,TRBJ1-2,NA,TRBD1,TGTGCCAGCAGCCTCGGACAGGGCGTCTATGGCTACACCTTC,CASSLGQGVYGYTF
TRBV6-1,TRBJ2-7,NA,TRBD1,TGTGCCAGCGGACCTGCCGGGACAGGGGGCGTTCGGTACGAGCAGTACTTC,CASGPAGTGGVRYEQYF
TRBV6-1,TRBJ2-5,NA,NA,TGTGCCAGCAGTCCCCGACGAGCGGCCACGGGGACCCAGTACTTC,CASSPRRAATGTQYF
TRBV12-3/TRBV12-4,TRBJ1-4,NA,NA,TGTGCCAGCAGTTTTCGTGGTAATGAAAAACTGTTTTTT,CASSFRGNEKLFF
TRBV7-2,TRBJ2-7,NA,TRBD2,TGTGCCAGCAGCTTGGCGTCTAGCGGGGGAAGCTCCTACGAGCAGTACTTC,CASSLASSGGSSYEQYF
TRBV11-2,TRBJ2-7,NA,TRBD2,TGTGCCAGCAGCTTGGAGACTAGCGGGGGGACCTACGAGCAGTACTTC,CASSLETSGGTYEQYF
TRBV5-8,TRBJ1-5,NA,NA,TGTGCCAGCAGCTTGGAGGCAGGGAATCAGCCCCAGCATTTT,CASSLEAGNQPQHF
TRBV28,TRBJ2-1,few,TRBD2,TGTGCCAGCAGTTTGGCTAGCGGGGGCTTTTACAATGAGCAGTTCTTC,CASSLASGGFYNEQFF
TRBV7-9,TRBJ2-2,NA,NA,TGTGCCAGCAGGCCCGACGGGGGAGGCAACACCGGGGAGCTGTTTTTT,CASRPDGGGNTGELFF
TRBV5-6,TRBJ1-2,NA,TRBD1,TGTGCCAGCAGCTGGGAGGGACAGGGCATTAACTATGGCTACACCTTC,CASSWEGQGINYGYTF
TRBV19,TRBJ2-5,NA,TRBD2,TGTGCCAGTAGTATCCGCCTCGGGCGGGGTGACGGGGAGGGAGAGACCCAGTACTTC,CASSIRLGRGDGEGETQYF
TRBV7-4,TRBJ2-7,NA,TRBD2,TGTGCCAGCAGCACCCACCGACTAGCGGGGGAGCAGTACTTC,CASSTHRLAGEQYF
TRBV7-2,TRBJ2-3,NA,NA,TGTGCCAGCAGCCGCGTTAGGTTCACAGATACGCAGTATTTT,CASSRVRFTDTQYF
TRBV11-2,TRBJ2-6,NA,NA,TGTGCCAGCAGCTTAGTTAGGGCGAATGAAAACCCTGGGGCCAACGTCCTGACTTTC,CASSLVRANENPGANVLTF